The 20 T cell receptor beta chains given below trace back to one sample, sequenced in a study of shared clonotypes between healthy human individuals. CD45RO-negative, CCR7-positively selected cells formed the naive CD8 fraction, excluding terminally differentiated effector memory CD45RA+ cells. Measured with immunoSEQ multiplex PCR; TCRdb has only the in-frame clones, and not every one. The sample records about 2 million clones, approximately 94% being singletons. The sequenced sample was naive CD8+ T cells sorted from blood. These receptors all come from a man younger than 35 in good health.

Note on this clone: Other DNA sequences in the same sample also yield this CDR3. The chain has TRBV5-4 and TRBJ1-3, with 8 bases identical to TRBD1. J gave up 2 bases and V 2 bases, and 3 bases lay outside the gene matches. The CDR3 loop spans 15 amino acids. CDR1 and CDR2 (germline): SGHNT, YYREEE (reference sequence). The CDR3 DNA reads as TGTGCCAGCAGCTTAGACAGGGGTACTGGAAACACCATATATTTT. It translates to CASSLDRGTGNTIYF.

The chain links TRBV27 to TRBJ2-1; tentatively, D is TRBD1 (6 bases). CDR1 is MNHEY, CDR2 SMNVEV, per germline (reference sequence). Trimming took 4 bases from V and 7 from J, leaving 17 bases between them. This CDR3 comprises 15 residues. CDR3 protein: CASSSDYRDLNEQFF. The CDR3 coding sequence is TGTGCCAGCAGTTCAGACTACAGGGATTTGAATGAGCAGTTCTTC.

The gene calls are TRBV7-8 and TRBJ1-1; no clear D gene. With 7 bases removed from V and 0 bases from J, the gap between germline ends came to 12 bases. The CDR3 extends over 14 amino acids. Germline values: CDR1 SGHVS, CDR2 FQNEAQ. The CDR3 loop is CASTPEPMNTEAFF. The CDR3 DNA reads as TGTGCCAGCACCCCAGAACCCATGAACACTGAAGCTTTCTTT.

The rearrangement uses TRBV27 and TRBJ2-2, with D possibly TRBD2 on 6 matching bases. V dropped 4 bases and J dropped 5 bases, with 11 bases sitting between them. The CDR3 sequence is 14 residues long. The germline V gene has CDR1 MNHEY and CDR2 SMNVEV (reference sequence). Here the CDR3 reads CASSYGGLTGELFF. The CDR3 bases are TGTGCCAGCAGTTACGGGGGATTAACCGGGGAGCTGTTTTTT.

A remark on this clone: Distinct nucleotide sequences in the sample also encode this CDR3. V is TRBV29-1 and J is TRBJ1-2; D gene unclear. Deletions cut 6 bases from V and 5 bases from J, with 10 bases between. This CDR3 contains 11 residues. Germline V lookup: CDR1 SQVTM, CDR2 ANQGSEA. The CDR3 loop is CSVPDSYGYTF. CDR3 DNA sequence: TGCAGCGTGCCCGACTCTTATGGCTACACCTTC.

The gene calls are TRBV27 and TRBJ2-2; 8 positions match TRBD2. With 7 bases clipped from V and 1 base from J, the junction kept 8 bases outside the gene matches. There are 16 residues in the CDR3. Germline V gene sequence: CDR1 MNHEY, CDR2 SMNVEV (reference sequence). The CDR3 here is CASTPSGLENTGELFF. CDR3 bases: TGTGCCAGCACCCCTTCGGGACTAGAGAACACCGGGGAGCTGTTTTTT.

Regarding this clone: At the DNA level, this CDR3 is encoded by other sequences in the same sample as well. The chain links TRBV11-2 to TRBJ2-7; D gene unclear. Germline lookup yields CDR1 SGHAT and CDR2 FQNNGV. V lost 3 bases and J lost 3, with 6 bases in between. The CDR3 sequence is 12 residues long. The CDR3 nucleotides are TGTGCCAGCAGCTTCGCTAGCTACGAGCAGTACTTC. Translated: CASSFASYEQYF.

V usage is TRBV29-1 and J usage is TRBJ2-1; the match to TRBD2 covers 12 bases. The length of the CDR3 is 16 residues. Germline loops: CDR1 SQVTM, CDR2 ANQGSEA. V shed 3 bases, J shed 6 bases, and the junction held 9 bases outside the gene matches. Here the CDR3 DNA reads TGCAGCGTTGATGGCGTGTCTAGCGGGAGGGCCAATGAGCAGTTCTTC. Its protein product is CSVDGVSSGRANEQFF.

The V and J genes are TRBV4-1 and TRBJ2-7; D is unclear. Trimming took 1 base from V and 3 from J, leaving 7 bases between them. Germline lookup yields CDR1 MGHRA and CDR2 YSYEKL. This CDR3 region has 13 residues. The CDR3 DNA reads TGCGCCAGCAGCCAAGGTACCTACTACGAGCAGTACTTC. It codes for CASSQGTYYEQYF.

The genes are TRBV11-2 and TRBJ2-3; D assignment may be TRBD1 or TRBD2 (5 bases each). The V gene lost 0 bases and the J gene lost 1 base, with 14 bases spanning the gap. The germline V gene encodes CDR1 SGHAT and CDR2 FQNNGV. The CDR3 runs to 17 residues. CDR3 DNA: TGTGCCAGCAGCTTAGATAGGGGAGCGCGTGGCACAGATACGCAGTATTTT. Protein: CASSLDRGARGTDTQYF. Variable domain in full (rest from reference TRBV11-2 and TRBJ2-3): EAGVAQSPRYKIIEKRQSVAFWCNPISGHATLYWYQQILGQGPKLLIQFQNNGVVDDSQLPKDRFSAERLKGVDSTLKIQPAKLEDSAVYLCASSLDRGARGTDTQYFGPGTRLTVL.

The chain combines TRBV27 with TRBJ2-2, with unresolved D. The V end lost 3 bases, the J end lost 6 bases, and 14 bases lay between the germline ends. CDR3 length: 15 residues. Looked up from germline, CDR1 is MNHEY and CDR2 is SMNVEV (reference sequence). The CDR3 region is CASSFQLSSSGELFF. The CDR3 nucleotides read TGTGCCAGCAGTTTCCAGCTCAGTTCCTCCGGGGAGCTGTTTTTT.

The gene calls are TRBV27 and TRBJ1-5; TRBD1 matches 7 bases. The CDR3 has 15 amino acids. CDR1 is MNHEY, CDR2 SMNVEV, per germline (reference sequence). V trimming: 6 bases; J trimming: 4 bases; junction bases outside the gene matches: 9. The CDR3 region is CASRTGTASNQPQHF. The CDR3 DNA is TGTGCCAGCAGAACCGGGACAGCCTCAAATCAGCCCCAGCATTTT.

This chain links TRBV7-8 with TRBJ2-7, with 8 bases fitting TRBD2. From germline, CDR1 is SGHVS and CDR2 FQNEAQ. J gave up 6 bases and V 6 bases, and 13 bases lay outside the gene matches. The CDR3 runs to 15 residues. CDR3 sequence reads: CASSYLSAGDLEQYF. The CDR3 coding sequence is TGTGCCAGCAGTTACCTCTCAGCGGGGGATCTCGAGCAGTACTTC.

The chain recombines TRBV5-8 with TRBJ2-3, with TRBD2 as a possible D gene (6 bases). The V gene lost 4 bases and the J gene lost 4 bases, with 19 bases spanning the gap. The CDR3 is made up of 16 amino acids. Germline values: CDR1 SGHTS, CDR2 YDEGEE. The DNA of the CDR3 is TGTGCCAGCAGCCTCCCGGGATCTTCTAGCGCAGATACGCAGTATTTT. The encoded protein is CASSLPGSSSADTQYF.

V usage is TRBV27 and J usage is TRBJ2-3, with D possibly called TRBD1 or TRBD2 (5 bases each). This CDR3 region has 16 residues. The germline CDR1 and CDR2 sequences are MNHEY and SMNVEV (reference sequence). V dropped 2 bases and J dropped 7 bases, with 19 bases sitting between them. The CDR3 here is CASSLGTTYYNYTQYF. CDR3 in DNA: TGTGCCAGCAGTTTAGGGACCACCTACTATAACTATACGCAGTATTTT.

Concerning this clone itself: Within the sample, other DNA sequences also encode this same CDR3. The chain uses TRBV5-4 and TRBJ2-7; TRBD1 is a possible D gene (6 bases). Looked up from germline, CDR1 is SGHNT and CDR2 is YYREEE (reference sequence). Deletions cut 2 bases from V and 0 bases from J, with 6 bases between. The length of the CDR3 is 13 residues. CDR3 loop: CASSLQGSYEQYF. The CDR3 nucleotides are TGTGCCAGCAGCTTACAGGGCTCCTACGAGCAGTACTTC.

The V gene is TRBV5-4, the J gene TRBJ1-2; no firm D call. CDR1 SGHNT and CDR2 YYREEE come from the germline V gene (reference sequence). CDR3 length: 13 amino acids. The germline V and J ends were trimmed by 2 bases and 6 bases, with 11 bases remaining between them. The CDR3 sequence is CASSFRAGNGYTF. The CDR3 nucleotides read TGTGCCAGCAGCTTTAGGGCGGGGAATGGCTACACCTTC.

The gene calls are TRBV27 and TRBJ2-1; unclear D gene. The CDR3 extends over 14 amino acids. V was pared by 4 bases and J by 1 base, with 8 bases between. CDR1 is MNHEY, CDR2 SMNVEV, per germline (reference sequence). CDR3 sequence reads: CASSYHLSYNEQFF. In DNA, the CDR3 is TGTGCCAGCAGTTATCACCTTTCCTACAATGAGCAGTTCTTC.

This rearrangement joins TRBV29-1 to TRBJ2-1; possible D gene TRBD2, 6 bases. CDR3 length equals 17 residues. Germline CDR1 and CDR2: SQVTM and ANQGSEA. The V and J ends lost 0 bases and 0 bases respectively, with 15 bases between them. DNA of the CDR3: TGCAGCGTTGAAGATATAGGAGGGAGTAGCTCCTACAATGAGCAGTTCTTC. It encodes CSVEDIGGSSSYNEQFF.

The chain couples TRBV4-1 to TRBJ2-1; D is unclear. From germline, CDR1 is MGHRA and CDR2 YSYEKL. Trimming stripped 0 bases from V and 6 bases from J, with 9 bases between. The CDR3 sequence is 14 residues long. CDR3 loop: CASSQEWTLNEQFF. For the CDR3, the DNA is TGCGCCAGCAGCCAAGAGTGGACCCTCAATGAGCAGTTCTTC.